Listed below are T cell receptor beta chains from one sample, sequenced in a study of cytomegalovirus exposure and HLA in healthy donors. Sequencing used immunoSEQ multiplex PCR; TCRdb keeps in-frame clones, though not all of them. The data contain some 140,000 clones, 70% to 90% of them singletons. The source material was PBMCs. The receptor set was obtained from a human donor in good health. CDR3s include the opening cysteine and the closing phenylalanine or tryptophan. Each record gives: V gene, clone size, D gene, J gene, CDR3 DNA, CDR3 protein. The D gene is left open where the match is weak. Rows give clone size only sometimes, using once, few, many, or a class for an expanded clone.

TRBV27	-	TRBD1	TRBJ2-7	TGTGCCAGCAGTCCGGACAGGGGCCCAAGCGAGCAGTACTTC	CASSPDRGPSEQYF
TRBV16	-	-	TRBJ1-5	TGTGCCAGCAGCCAACTACAGGGAGCTCAGCCCCAGCATTTT	CASSQLQGAQPQHF
TRBV25-1	-	TRBD1	TRBJ2-7	TGTGCCAGCAGTGGGACAGGGGGCGCGAAGGACGAGCAGTACTTC	CASSGTGGAKDEQYF
TRBV9	-	-	TRBJ2-2	TGTGCCAGCAGCGTACGGGGAGAGAACACCGGGGAGCTGTTTTTT	CASSVRGENTGELFF
TRBV5-1	-	TRBD1	TRBJ2-7	TGCGCCAGCAGCGTCCGGGACAGGGGGCTCGAGCAGTACTTC	CASSVRDRGLEQYF
TRBV15	once	-	TRBJ2-1	TGTGCCACCAGGGCCGGACGGGAAAGGCGCGGAGGGAGCTCCTACAATGAGCAGTTCTTC	CATRAGRERRGGSSYNEQFF
TRBV6-1	-	-	TRBJ1-4	TGTGCCGCCAAGGGAGTACAGCTCCGTAATGAAAAACTGTTTTTT	CAAKGVQLRNEKLFF
TRBV6-5	-	-	TRBJ1-3	TGTGCCAGCAGCCCAGGCCGCTCTGGAAACACCATATATTTT	CASSPGRSGNTIYF
TRBV18	-	-	TRBJ2-1	TGTGCCAGCTCACCCCAGCGGGCCAATGAGCAGTTCTTC	CASSPQRANEQFF
TRBV18	-	-	TRBJ1-2	TGTGCCAGCTCAGGGGGCGCGAATTCCTACTATGGCTACACCTTC	CASSGGANSYYGYTF
TRBV6-6	-	-	TRBJ2-7	TGTGCCAGCAGTTACCCGGACAGTTTAACTTACGAGCAGTACTTC	CASSYPDSLTYEQYF
TRBV5-1	-	-	TRBJ1-1	TGCGCCAGCAGCTTGGGGGGAGGTGACACTGAAGCTTTCTTT	CASSLGGGDTEAFF
TRBV5-1	-	TRBD1	TRBJ1-4	TGCGCCAGCAGCTTTACGGGGACAGCGGATGAAAAACTGTTTTTT	CASSFTGTADEKLFF
TRBV2	-	-	TRBJ2-7	TGTGCCAGCAGAGAGAATTCCTACGAGCAGTACTTC	CASRENSYEQYF
TRBV6-6	-	TRBD2	TRBJ2-7	TGTGCCAGCCAGCGGGGGGAAAGTATCGAGCAGTACTTC	CASQRGESIEQYF
TRBV27	-	-	TRBJ2-1	TGTGCCAGCAGTTCCTATTACAATGAGCAGTTCTTC	CASSSYYNEQFF
TRBV5-1	-	-	TRBJ1-2	TGCGCCAGCAGCCTTAACCCACAGGGAAACTATGGCTACACCTTC	CASSLNPQGNYGYTF